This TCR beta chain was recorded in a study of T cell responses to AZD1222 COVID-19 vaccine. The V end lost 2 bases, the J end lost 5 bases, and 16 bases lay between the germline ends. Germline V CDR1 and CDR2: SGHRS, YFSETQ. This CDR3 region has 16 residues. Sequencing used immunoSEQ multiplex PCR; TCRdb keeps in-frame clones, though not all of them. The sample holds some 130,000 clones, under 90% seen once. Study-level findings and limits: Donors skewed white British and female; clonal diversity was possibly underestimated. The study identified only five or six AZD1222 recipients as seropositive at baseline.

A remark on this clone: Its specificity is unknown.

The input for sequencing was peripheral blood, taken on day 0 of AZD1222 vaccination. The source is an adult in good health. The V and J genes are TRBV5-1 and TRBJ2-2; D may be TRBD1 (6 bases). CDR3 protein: CASSFYLLGGTGELFF. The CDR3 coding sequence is TGCGCCAGCAGCTTTTACCTGTTAGGGGGTACCGGGGAGCTGTTTTTT.